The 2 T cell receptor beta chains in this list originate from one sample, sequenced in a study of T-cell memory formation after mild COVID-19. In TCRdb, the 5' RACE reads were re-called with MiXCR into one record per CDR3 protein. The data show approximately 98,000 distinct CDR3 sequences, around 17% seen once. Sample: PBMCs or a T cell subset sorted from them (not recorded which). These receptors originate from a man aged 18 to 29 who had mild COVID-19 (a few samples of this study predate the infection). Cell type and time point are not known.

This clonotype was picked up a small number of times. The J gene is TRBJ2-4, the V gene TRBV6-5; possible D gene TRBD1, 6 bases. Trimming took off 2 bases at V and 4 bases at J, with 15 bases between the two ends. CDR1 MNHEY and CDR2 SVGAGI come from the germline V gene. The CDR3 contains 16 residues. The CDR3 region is CASSYEGVQGKNIQYF. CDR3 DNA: TGTGCCAGCAGTTACGAGGGGGTTCAGGGAAAAAACATTCAGTACTTC.

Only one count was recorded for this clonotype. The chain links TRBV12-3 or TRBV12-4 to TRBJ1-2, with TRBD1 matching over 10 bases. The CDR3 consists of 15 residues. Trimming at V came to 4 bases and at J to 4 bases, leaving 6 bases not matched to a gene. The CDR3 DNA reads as TGTGCCAGCAGTTCCGGGACAGGGGCCCTCTATGGCTACACCTTC. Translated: CASSSGTGALYGYTF.